Below, one T cell receptor beta chain is given with its context. This clone was observed a few times. The antigen it binds to is not known. One base away there is no much larger clone; base qualities are not given. This sample is drawn from a study of blood T cell repertoires in COVID-19 (dated by TCRdb to about 2020). With regard to the full study: Samples covering the acute and convalescent phases of COVID-19 were provided by collaborators in the United States, Italy and Spain. Subjects who had been exposed to COVID-19, were actively infected with it, or had recovered from it provided the deeply sampled blood TCRbeta repertoires that made up the dataset. HLA class I and class II types, where available, came from metadata supplied by the sample provider rather than from assay-based typing. A de-identified subject ID, COVID-19 status, age in years and sex were almost always included in the sample metadata. The repertoires were made available in a free public database intended to serve as a resource for research on the immune response to SARS-CoV-2. The material from the prospective study consisted of cDNA or gDNA derived from T cells, B-cell-depleted T cells, or PBMCs. The samples were drawn from two sources: the first 160 participants of the ongoing ImmuneRACE study, and 1,254 subjects contributed by 6 global collaborators. What the study reported, not specific to this receptor: How much clinical and demographic metadata was included differed by source and by participant, and the metadata was provided uncurated.

TCRbeta CDR3 regions were amplified from genomic DNA by means of the immunoSEQ Assay, a bias-controlled multiplex PCR. The original pipeline was this. The number of nucleated cells in each sample was estimated by amplification of reference gene primers within the assay. Sequence reads were collapsed and filtered to measure the absolute abundance of every unique TCRbeta CDR3 rearrangement. Productive Simpson clonality was computed per sample as the square root of Simpson's diversity index over productive rearrangements. The clones in this table, taken by TCRdb from immuneACCESS, are in-frame only. Not every clone is retained; where verified, under half of the shortfall comes from an unresolved V gene, and the cause of the rest is unknown. The D gene and trimming were derived from the DNA, and the V and J assignments and clone size from that table. The sample table holds some 240,000 clones, of which 75% to 90% were seen once. The ten largest clones represent approximately 13% of the sample.

Whole blood was collected in K2EDTA tubes by collaborating institutions according to the institutions' own protocols. Collaborator samples were shipped for TCRbeta analysis as frozen whole blood, isolated PBMCs, or DNA extracted from either sample type. Sample: peripheral blood. The sequence was collected from a woman between 55 and 75 years old with active or convalescent COVID-19.

The nucleotide sequence reads TGTGCCAGCAGCGGGGGACAGCACTATAATTCACCCCTCCACTTT. It encodes CASSGGQHYNSPLHF. The chain is assembled from TRBV5-6 and TRBJ1-6, with 7 bases in between that match TRBD1. Including cysteine and phenylalanine, the CDR3 has 15 amino acids. Of all the DNA, just the CDR3 is kept, 45 bases in frame from base 1. After removal of 4 bases from V and 3 bases from J, the junction retains 4 bases not matched to a gene. The germline V gene specifies SGHDT as CDR1 and YYEEEE as CDR2.